This TCR beta chain was observed in a study of T cell responses to AZD1222 COVID-19 vaccine. TCRdb's copy holds only in-frame clones and misses some; the assay was immunoSEQ multiplex PCR. The sample comprises approximately 150,000 clones, approximately 88% of which are singletons, and around 2% rests with the top ten. The sequence was obtained from an adult in good health. This specimen consisted of peripheral blood, obtained on day 0 of AZD1222 vaccination.

DNA of the CDR3: TGTGCCAGCAGCCCGGACAGGTCCTACGAGCAGTACTTC. Translated, it gives CASSPDRSYEQYF. The V and J genes are TRBV7-6 and TRBJ2-7; 7 nucleotides align to TRBD1. Trimming removed 5 bases from V and 1 base from J; junction bases left unmatched: 2. The CDR3 runs 13 residues. Germline lookup yields CDR1 SGHVS and CDR2 FNYEAQ.